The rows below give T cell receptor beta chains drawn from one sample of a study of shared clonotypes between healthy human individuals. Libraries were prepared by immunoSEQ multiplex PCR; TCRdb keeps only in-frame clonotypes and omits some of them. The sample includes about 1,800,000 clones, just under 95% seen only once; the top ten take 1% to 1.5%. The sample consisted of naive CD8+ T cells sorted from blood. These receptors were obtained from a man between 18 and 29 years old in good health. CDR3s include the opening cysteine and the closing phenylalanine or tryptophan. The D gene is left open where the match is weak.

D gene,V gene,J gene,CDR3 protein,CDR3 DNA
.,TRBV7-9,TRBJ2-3,CASREAQGGSTDTQYF,TGTGCCAGCAGAGAGGCCCAGGGCGGAAGCACAGATACGCAGTATTTT
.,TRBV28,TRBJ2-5,CASSLGLTLQETQYF,TGTGCCAGCAGTTTAGGTCTGACACTTCAAGAGACCCAGTACTTC
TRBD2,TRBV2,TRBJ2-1,CASSDGRGVGYNEQFF,TGTGCCAGCAGTGATGGACGGGGGGTCGGCTACAATGAGCAGTTCTTC
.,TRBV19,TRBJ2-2,CASSISGTGELFF,TGTGCCAGTAGTATATCAGGCACCGGGGAGCTGTTTTTT
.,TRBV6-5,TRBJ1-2,CASFSPRGSYGYTF,TGTGCCAGCTTTTCACCCCGCGGTAGCTATGGCTACACCTTC
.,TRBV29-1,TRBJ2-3,CSVAGGAPSTDTQYF,TGCAGCGTAGCCGGTGGGGCCCCTAGCACAGATACGCAGTATTTT
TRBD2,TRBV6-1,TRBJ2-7,CASSPRGLASYEQYF,TGTGCCAGCAGTCCTAGGGGACTAGCGTCCTACGAGCAGTACTTC
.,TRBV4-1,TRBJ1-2,CASSQDQAGEDYGYTF,TGCGCCAGCAGCCAAGATCAAGCGGGGGAAGACTATGGCTACACCTTC
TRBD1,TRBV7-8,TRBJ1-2,CASSPGARDRVDYGYTF,TGTGCCAGCAGCCCTGGGGCACGGGACAGGGTTGACTATGGCTACACCTTC
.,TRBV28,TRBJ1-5,CASSTPSANQPQHF,TGTGCCAGCAGTACACCCTCGGCCAATCAGCCCCAGCATTTT